This T cell receptor (beta chain) was recovered during a study of neoadjuvant anti-PD-1 for oral cavity cancer. The study's findings and limits: Pretreatment Treg/Th17 ratio correlated inversely with post-treatment tumor clonality.

Blood libraries mostly used approximately 480 ng genomic DNA, six replicates each. Method: immunoSEQ multiplex PCR; TCRdb's copy keeps in-frame clones and lacks some. This table holds 60,000 to 75,000 clones, around 88% found once. Germline values: CDR1 MDHEN, CDR2 SYDVKM. The germline V and J ends were trimmed by 6 bases and 4 bases, with 13 bases remaining between them. This CDR3 spans 13 amino acids. This clone was observed a single time. What it recognizes is unknown. The V gene is TRBV28, the J gene TRBJ2-7, with D hard to call. The TCR originated in a person aged 35-80 years with oral cavity squamous cell carcinoma. This material consisted of PBMCs, taken before nivolumab (anti-PD-1) treatment. As DNA, the CDR3 is TGTGCCAGCAGCCCCTCGTGGGATTACGAGCAGTACTTC. Its translation is CASSPSWDYEQYF.